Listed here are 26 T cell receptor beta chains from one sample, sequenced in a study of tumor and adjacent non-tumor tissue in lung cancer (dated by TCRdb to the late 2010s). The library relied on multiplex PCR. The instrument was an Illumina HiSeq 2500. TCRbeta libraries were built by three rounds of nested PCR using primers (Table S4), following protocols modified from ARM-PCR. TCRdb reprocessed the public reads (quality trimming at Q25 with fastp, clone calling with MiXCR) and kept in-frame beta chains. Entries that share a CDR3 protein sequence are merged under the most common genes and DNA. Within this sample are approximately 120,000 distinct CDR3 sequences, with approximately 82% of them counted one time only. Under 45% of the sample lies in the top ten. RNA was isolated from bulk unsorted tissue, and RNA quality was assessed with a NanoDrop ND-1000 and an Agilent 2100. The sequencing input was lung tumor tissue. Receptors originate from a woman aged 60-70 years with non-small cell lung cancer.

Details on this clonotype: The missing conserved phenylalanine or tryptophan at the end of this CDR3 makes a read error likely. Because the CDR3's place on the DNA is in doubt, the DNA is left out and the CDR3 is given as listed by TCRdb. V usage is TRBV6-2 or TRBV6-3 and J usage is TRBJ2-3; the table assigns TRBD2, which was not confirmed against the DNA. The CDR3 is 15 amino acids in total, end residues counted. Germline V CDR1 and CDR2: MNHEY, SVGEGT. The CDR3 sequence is CAISSGGGAPDTQYL.

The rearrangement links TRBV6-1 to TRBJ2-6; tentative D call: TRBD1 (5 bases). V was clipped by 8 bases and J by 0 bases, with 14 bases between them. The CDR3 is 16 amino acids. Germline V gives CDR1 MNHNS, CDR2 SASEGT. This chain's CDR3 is CASYWTQSSGANVLTF. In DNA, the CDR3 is TGTGCCAGCTATTGGACACAGAGCTCTGGGGCCAACGTCCTGACTTTC.

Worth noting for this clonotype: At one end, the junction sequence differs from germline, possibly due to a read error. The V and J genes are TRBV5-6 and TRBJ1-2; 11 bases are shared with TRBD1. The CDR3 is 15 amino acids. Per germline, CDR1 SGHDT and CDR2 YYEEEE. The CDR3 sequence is CASSTRTGGWYDYTF. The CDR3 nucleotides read TGTGCCAGCAGTACCCGGACAGGGGGCTGGTATGACTACACCTTC.

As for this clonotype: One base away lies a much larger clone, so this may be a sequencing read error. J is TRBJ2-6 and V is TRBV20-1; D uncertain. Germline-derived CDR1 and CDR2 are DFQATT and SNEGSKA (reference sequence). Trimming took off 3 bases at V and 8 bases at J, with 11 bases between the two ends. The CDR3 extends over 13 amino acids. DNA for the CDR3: TGCAGTGCTAGGCCTCCCGGAACCAACGTCCTGACTTTC. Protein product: CSARPPGTNVLTF.

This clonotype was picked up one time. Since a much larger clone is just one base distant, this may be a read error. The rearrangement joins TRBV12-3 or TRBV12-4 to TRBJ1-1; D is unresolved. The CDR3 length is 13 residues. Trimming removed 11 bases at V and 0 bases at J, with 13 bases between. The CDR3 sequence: CAGSDGVNTEAFF. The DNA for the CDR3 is TGTGCCGGGTCGGACGGCGTGAACACTGAAGCTTTCTTT.

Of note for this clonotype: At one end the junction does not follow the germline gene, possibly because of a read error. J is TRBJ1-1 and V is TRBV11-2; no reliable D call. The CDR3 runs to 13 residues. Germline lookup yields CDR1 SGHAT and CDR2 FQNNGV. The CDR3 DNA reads TGTGCCAGCGGCTTAGCCAGCAACACTGGAGCTTTCTTT. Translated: CASGLASNTGAFF.

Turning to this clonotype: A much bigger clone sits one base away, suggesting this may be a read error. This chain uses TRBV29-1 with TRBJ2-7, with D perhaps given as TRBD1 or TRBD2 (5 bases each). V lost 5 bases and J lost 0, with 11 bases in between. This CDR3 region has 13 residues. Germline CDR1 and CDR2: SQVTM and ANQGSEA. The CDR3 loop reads CSVHWGSSYEQYF. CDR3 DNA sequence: TGCAGCGTTCATTGGGGGAGCTCCTACGAGCAGTACTTC.

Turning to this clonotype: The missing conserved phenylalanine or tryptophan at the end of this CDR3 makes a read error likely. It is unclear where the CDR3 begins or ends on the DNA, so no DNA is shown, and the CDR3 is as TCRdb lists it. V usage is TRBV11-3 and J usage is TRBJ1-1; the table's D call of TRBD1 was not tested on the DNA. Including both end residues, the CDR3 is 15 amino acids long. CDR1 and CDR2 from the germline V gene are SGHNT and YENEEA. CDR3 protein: CASSLVGAMNTQTFV.

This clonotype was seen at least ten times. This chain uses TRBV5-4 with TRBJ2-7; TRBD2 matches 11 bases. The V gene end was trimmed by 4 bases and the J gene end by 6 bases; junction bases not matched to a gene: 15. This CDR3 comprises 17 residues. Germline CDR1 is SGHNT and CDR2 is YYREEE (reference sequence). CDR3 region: CASSPGTSGPRPSEQYF. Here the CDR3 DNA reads TGTGCCAGCAGCCCCGGGACTAGCGGCCCCCGGCCCAGCGAGCAGTACTTC. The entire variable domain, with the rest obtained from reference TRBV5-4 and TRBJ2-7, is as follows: ETGVTQSPTHLIKTRGQQVTLRCSSQSGHNTVSWYQQALGQGPQFIFQYYREEENGRGNFPPRFSGLQFPNYSSELNVNALELDDSALYLCASSPGTSGPRPSEQYFGPGTRLTVT.

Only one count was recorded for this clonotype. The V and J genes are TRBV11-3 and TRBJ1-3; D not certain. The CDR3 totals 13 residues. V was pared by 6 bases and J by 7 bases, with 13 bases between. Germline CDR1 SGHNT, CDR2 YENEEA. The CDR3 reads CASRSDTWNTIYF. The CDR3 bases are TGTGCCAGCAGGTCTGACACCTGGAACACCATATATTTT.

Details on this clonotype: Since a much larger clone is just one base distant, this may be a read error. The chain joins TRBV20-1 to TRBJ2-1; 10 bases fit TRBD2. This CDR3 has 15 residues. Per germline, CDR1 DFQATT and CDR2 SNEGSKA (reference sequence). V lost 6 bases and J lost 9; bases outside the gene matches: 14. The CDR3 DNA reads TGCAGTGCCAGCCCGGGACTAGCGAGAATGCTTGAGCAGTTCTTC. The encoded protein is CSASPGLARMLEQFF.

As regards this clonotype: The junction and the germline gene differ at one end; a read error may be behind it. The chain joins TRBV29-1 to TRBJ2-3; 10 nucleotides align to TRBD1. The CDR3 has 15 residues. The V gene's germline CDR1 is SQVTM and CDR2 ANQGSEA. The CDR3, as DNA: TGCAGAGTTGAAGTAAGGGACAGGGGAACAGATATCCAGTATTTT. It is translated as CRVEVRDRGTDIQYF.

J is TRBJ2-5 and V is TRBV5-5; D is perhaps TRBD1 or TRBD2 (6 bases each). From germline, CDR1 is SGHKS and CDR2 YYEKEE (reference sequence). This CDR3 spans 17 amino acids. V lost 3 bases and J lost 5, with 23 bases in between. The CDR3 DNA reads TGTGCCAGCAGCTCGGGCGATAGGGGGGATAATACGGAGACCCAGTACTTC. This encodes CASSSGDRGDNTETQYF.

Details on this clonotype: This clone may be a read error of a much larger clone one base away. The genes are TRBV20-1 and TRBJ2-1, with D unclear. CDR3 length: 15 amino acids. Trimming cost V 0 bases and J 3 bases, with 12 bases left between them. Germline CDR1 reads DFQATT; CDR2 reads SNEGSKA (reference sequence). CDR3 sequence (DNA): TGCAGTGCTAGAGATCCGGCAGGCTACTACAATGAGCAGTTCTTC. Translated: CSARDPAGYYNEQFF.

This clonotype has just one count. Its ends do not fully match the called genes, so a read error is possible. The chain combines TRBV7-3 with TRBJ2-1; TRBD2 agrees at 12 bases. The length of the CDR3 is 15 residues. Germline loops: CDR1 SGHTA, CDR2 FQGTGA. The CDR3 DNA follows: TGTGCCATCAGCTTGACTAGCGGGAGAACGGATGAGCAGTTCTTC. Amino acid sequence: CAISLTSGRTDEQFF.

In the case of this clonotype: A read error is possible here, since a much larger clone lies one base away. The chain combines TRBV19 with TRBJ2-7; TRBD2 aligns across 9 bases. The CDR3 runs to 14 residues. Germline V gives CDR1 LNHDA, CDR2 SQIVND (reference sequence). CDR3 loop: CASSMGLASYGQYF. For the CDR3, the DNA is TGTGCCAGTAGTATGGGACTAGCCTCCTACGGGCAGTACTTC.

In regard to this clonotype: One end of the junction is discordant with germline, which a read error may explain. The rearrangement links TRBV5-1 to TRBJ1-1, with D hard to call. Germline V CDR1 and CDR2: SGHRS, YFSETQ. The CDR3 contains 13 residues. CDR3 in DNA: TGTGCCAGGAGCTTGACCGGGAACACTGAAGCTTTCTTT. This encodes CARSLTGNTEAFF.

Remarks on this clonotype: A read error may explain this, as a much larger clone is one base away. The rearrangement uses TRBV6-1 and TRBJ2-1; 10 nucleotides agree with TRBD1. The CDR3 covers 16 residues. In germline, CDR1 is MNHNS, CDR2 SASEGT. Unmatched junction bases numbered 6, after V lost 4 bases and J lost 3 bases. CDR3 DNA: TGTGCCAGCAGTGTAACCGGGACAGGGGACTACAATGAGCAGTTCTTC. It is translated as CASSVTGTGDYNEQFF.

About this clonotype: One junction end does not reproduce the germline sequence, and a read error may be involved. CDR3 sequence (DNA): TGTGCCAGCAGCAAAACCGGGACGGCCGGGAGCAAGCAGTGCTTC. Encoded protein: CASSKTGTAGSKQCF. The chain is built from TRBV11-2 and TRBJ2-1; D is perhaps TRBD2 (6 bases). The germline V gene encodes CDR1 SGHAT and CDR2 FQNNGV. The CDR3 extends over 15 amino acids.

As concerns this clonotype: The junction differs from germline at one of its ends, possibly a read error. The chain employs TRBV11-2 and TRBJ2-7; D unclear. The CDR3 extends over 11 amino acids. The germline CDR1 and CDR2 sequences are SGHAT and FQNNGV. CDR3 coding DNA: TGTCCCAGCAGCTTAGTTTTCGAGCAGTACTTT. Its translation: CPSSLVFEQYF. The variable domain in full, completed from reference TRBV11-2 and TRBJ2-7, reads EAGVAQSPRYKIIEKRQSVAFWCNPISGHATLYWYQQILGQGPKLLIQFQNNGVVDDSQLPKDRFSAERLKGVDSTLKIQPAKLEDSAVYLCPSSLVFEQYFGPGTRLTVT.

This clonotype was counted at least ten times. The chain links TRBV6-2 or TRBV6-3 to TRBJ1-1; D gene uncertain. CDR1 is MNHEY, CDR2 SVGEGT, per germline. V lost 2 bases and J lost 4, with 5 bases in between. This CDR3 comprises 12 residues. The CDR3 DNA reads TGTGCCAGCAGTTACAGGGCCACTGAAGCTTTCTTT. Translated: CASSYRATEAFF.

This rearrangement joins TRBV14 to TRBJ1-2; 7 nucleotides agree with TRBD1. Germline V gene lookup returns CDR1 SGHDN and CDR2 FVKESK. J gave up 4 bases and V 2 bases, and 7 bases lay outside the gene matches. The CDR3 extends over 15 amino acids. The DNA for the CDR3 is TGTGCCAGCAGCCAACAACCACAGGGGTCCTATGGCTACACCTTC. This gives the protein CASSQQPQGSYGYTF.

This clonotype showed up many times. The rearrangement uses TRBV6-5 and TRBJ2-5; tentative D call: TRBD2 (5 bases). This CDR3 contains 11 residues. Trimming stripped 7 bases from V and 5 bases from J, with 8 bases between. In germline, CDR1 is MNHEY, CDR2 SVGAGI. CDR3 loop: CASKGGETQYF. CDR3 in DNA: TGTGCCAGCAAGGGCGGGGAGACCCAGTACTTC.

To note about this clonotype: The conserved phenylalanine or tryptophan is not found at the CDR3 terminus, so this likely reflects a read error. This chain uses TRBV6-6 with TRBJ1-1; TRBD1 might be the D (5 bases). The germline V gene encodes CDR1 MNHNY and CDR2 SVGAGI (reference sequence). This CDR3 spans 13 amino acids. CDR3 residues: CAISLPPRAGAFV. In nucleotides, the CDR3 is TGTGCCATCAGTCTTCCCCCCAGGGCAGGGGCTTTCGTT.

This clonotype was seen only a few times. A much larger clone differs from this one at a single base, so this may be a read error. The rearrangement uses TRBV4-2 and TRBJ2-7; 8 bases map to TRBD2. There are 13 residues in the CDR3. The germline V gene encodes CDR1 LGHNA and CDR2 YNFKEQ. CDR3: CVSGGGGENEQYF. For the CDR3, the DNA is TGTGTCAGCGGGGGCGGGGGAGAAAACGAGCAGTACTTC.

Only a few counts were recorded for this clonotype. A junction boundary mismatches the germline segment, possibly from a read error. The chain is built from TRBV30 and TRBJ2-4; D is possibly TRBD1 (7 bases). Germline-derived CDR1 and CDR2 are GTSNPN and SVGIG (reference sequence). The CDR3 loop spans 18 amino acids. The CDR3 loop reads CAWSPGGGGPLAKNIQDF. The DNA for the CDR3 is TGTGCCTGGAGTCCCGGTGGAGGGGGCCCACTAGCTAAAAACATTCAGGACTTC.